This T cell receptor beta chain is from a study of blood T cell repertoires in COVID-19. At the level of the study: Sites in the United States, Italy and Spain provided acute and convalescent COVID-19 samples. PBMCs, B-cell-depleted T cells, or T cells were the source of the cDNA or gDNA that made up the material.

Profiling relied on immunoSEQ multiplex PCR, and the TCRdb table lists in-frame clones only, not all of them. The sample shows around 500,000 clones, 70% to 90% of them seen only once. The CDR3 runs 18 residues. With V trimmed by 3 bases and J by 4 bases, 9 bases remained unmatched. CDR1 is MNHEY and CDR2 is SMNVEV in the germline V gene (reference sequence). The chain combines TRBV27 with TRBJ2-6; 10 nucleotides match TRBD1. The receptor's source is a human donor in a cohort sampled during active COVID-19. The sample taken for sequencing was peripheral blood. The CDR3 spells CASSFTGQGLPGANVLTF. The CDR3 DNA reads TGTGCCAGCAGTTTCACGGGACAGGGGCTCCCCGGGGCCAACGTCCTGACTTTC.